This entry lists 18 T cell receptor beta chains sequenced from one sample in a study of control samples from healthy donors and cancer patients. This table comes from immunoSEQ multiplex PCR, and its TCRdb copy is limited to in-frame clones, with some not included. The sample records approximately 97,000 clones, around 88% being singletons. Sequenced material: blood. These TCRs come from a man aged 25 to 45 in good health.

This CDR3 is CASSSGPTYEQYF. In DNA form, the CDR3 reads TGTGCCAGCAGCTCGGGACCTACCTACGAGCAGTACTTC. The genes are TRBV7-3 and TRBJ2-7, with D perhaps TRBD1 or TRBD2 (5 bases each). Germline V gives CDR1 SGHTA, CDR2 FQGTGA. The CDR3 length is 13 residues. V was clipped by 4 bases and J by 2 bases, with 9 bases between them.

The V and J genes are TRBV7-2 and TRBJ1-2; 8 bases match TRBD1. V lost 5 bases, J lost 7 bases, and 12 bases stayed unmatched. CDR3 length: 15 amino acids. Germline V gene lookup returns CDR1 SGHTA and CDR2 FQGNSA. The DNA for the CDR3 is TGTGCCAGCAGCGCAGTAAACCAGGGGGCGCTTGGCTACACCTTC. It encodes CASSAVNQGALGYTF.

The rearrangement uses TRBV6-6 and TRBJ2-3; no definite D call. The V end was cut by 5 bases, the J end by 6 bases, with 9 bases between. Germline CDR1 reads MNHNY; CDR2 reads SVGAGI (reference sequence). The CDR3 runs to 12 residues. The CDR3 protein is CASSPQEDTQYF. DNA of the CDR3: TGTGCCAGCAGTCCGCAAGAGGATACGCAGTATTTT.

About this clone: This specimen includes other DNA sequences encoding the same CDR3. The chain employs TRBV18 and TRBJ2-5; D call uncertain. The CDR3 has 11 amino acids. In germline, CDR1 is KGHSH, CDR2 LQKENI. Trimming took off 1 base at V and 3 bases at J, with 0 bases between the two ends. This CDR3 is CASSPQETQYF. Written as DNA, the CDR3 is TGTGCCAGCTCACCACAAGAGACCCAGTACTTC.

The chain employs TRBV18 and TRBJ2-3; D might be TRBD1 or TRBD2, each matching 6 bases. Germline V gene sequence: CDR1 KGHSH, CDR2 LQKENI. The length of the CDR3 is 15 residues. V lost 2 bases and J 3 bases, leaving 12 bases between the germline ends. The DNA for the CDR3 is TGTGCCAGCTCACCAAGACAGGAGGGTACAGATACGCAGTATTTT. Its protein product is CASSPRQEGTDTQYF.

The chain employs TRBV14 and TRBJ2-1, with 8 bases identical to TRBD2. The CDR3 is 16 amino acids. Germline V gene lookup returns CDR1 SGHDN and CDR2 FVKESK. V gave up 3 bases and J gave up 2 bases; unmatched junction bases: 6. In DNA, the CDR3 is TGTGCCAGCAGCCATTCCGGGAGGGGCACCTACAATGAGCAGTTCTTC. Encoded protein: CASSHSGRGTYNEQFF.

The genes are TRBV5-4 and TRBJ1-6; D not certain. The CDR3 has 16 residues. Trimming cost V 1 base and J 2 bases, with 10 bases left between them. Germline V gene lookup returns CDR1 SGHNT and CDR2 YYREEE (reference sequence). The CDR3 protein is CASSLPQETYNSPLHF. As DNA, the CDR3 is TGTGCCAGCAGCTTGCCACAAGAAACCTATAATTCACCCCTCCACTTT.

This clone appeared a single time. The chain recombines TRBV20-1 with TRBJ2-2, with D possibly matching TRBD2 (5 bases). The CDR3 runs 14 residues. Trimming shortened V by 3 bases and J by 0 bases, and 8 bases separated the two germline ends. Germline loops: CDR1 DFQATT, CDR2 SNEGSKA (reference sequence). In DNA form, the CDR3 reads TGCAGTGCTAGTAAGGAGGCGAACACCGGGGAGCTGTTTTTT. Translating gives CSASKEANTGELFF.

The CDR3 DNA reads TGTGCCAGCAGTGAAGACAGGGCCCCTAACTATGGCTACACCTTC. This gives the protein CASSEDRAPNYGYTF. This rearrangement joins TRBV2 to TRBJ1-2; possible D gene TRBD1, 6 bases. Between the trimmed V and J ends, which lost 1 base and 0 bases, there was a span of 9 bases. Germline V gives CDR1 SNHLY, CDR2 FYNNEI. The CDR3 consists of 15 residues. The whole variable domain, remainder taken from reference TRBV2 and TRBJ1-2, is EPEVTQTPSHQVTQMGQEVILRCVPISNHLYFYWYRQILGQKVEFLVSFYNNEISEKSEIFDDQFSVERPDGSNFTLKIRSTKLEDSAMYFCASSEDRAPNYGYTFGSGTRLTVV.

The chain uses TRBV10-2 and TRBJ2-2; D is possibly TRBD2 (5 bases). The CDR3 has 16 amino acids. Trimming removed 10 bases from V and 6 bases from J, with 24 bases in between. Germline loops: CDR1 WSHSY, CDR2 SAAADI. The CDR3 is CATLSLEALRAGELFF. In DNA, the CDR3 is TGCGCCACCCTTAGCCTCGAGGCCCTGAGGGCCGGGGAGCTGTTTTTT.

This chain uses TRBV27 with TRBJ2-1; TRBD1 might be the D (5 bases). The V end was cut by 2 bases, the J end by 6 bases, with 14 bases between. The CDR3 extends over 15 amino acids. CDR1 MNHEY and CDR2 SMNVEV come from the germline V gene (reference sequence). Written as DNA, the CDR3 is TGTGCCAGCAGTTTAAACTTCCAGGGTTCCAATGAGCAGTTCTTC. It yields the protein CASSLNFQGSNEQFF.

The V call is TRBV14, the J call TRBJ2-5; a possible D gene is TRBD2 (6 bases). Germline V gene data show CDR1 as SGHDN and CDR2 as FVKESK. V was trimmed by 3 bases and J by 1 base, leaving 15 bases between them. This CDR3 has 16 amino acids. The CDR3 is CASSQGGWRIQETQYF. The CDR3 DNA sequence: TGTGCCAGCAGCCAGGGGGGTTGGCGAATCCAAGAGACCCAGTACTTC.

This clone was seen once. The chain couples TRBV28 to TRBJ2-1; 12 bases map to TRBD2. CDR1 and CDR2 (germline): MDHEN, SYDVKM. Germline trimming cut 7 bases from V and 7 bases from J; bases unmatched to any gene: 5. The CDR3 is 14 residues long. The CDR3 DNA follows: TGTGCCAGCACAAGACTAGCGGGAGCGAATGAGCAGTTCTTC. This gives the protein CASTRLAGANEQFF.

This rearrangement joins TRBV3-1 (or the pseudogene TRBV3-2) to TRBJ2-7; no clear D. V was pared by 0 bases and J by 7 bases, with 16 bases between. Germline CDR1 LGHDT, CDR2 YNNKEL (reference sequence). The CDR3 has 15 amino acids. The CDR3 spells CASSQDPSSWLEQYF. Here the CDR3 DNA reads TGTGCCAGCAGCCAAGATCCAAGTTCTTGGCTGGAGCAGTACTTC.

The CDR3 loop reads CASSFLGNEQYF. For the CDR3, the DNA is TGTGCCAGCAGTTTCTTGGGGAACGAGCAGTACTTC. The chain joins TRBV27 to TRBJ2-7; D ambiguous. Trimming took 3 bases from V and 5 from J, leaving 8 bases between them. This CDR3 has 12 residues. CDR1 MNHEY and CDR2 SMNVEV come from the germline V gene (reference sequence).

The chain uses TRBV5-4 and TRBJ2-2; 8 bases match TRBD1. J lost 5 bases, V lost 0 bases, and 9 bases had no gene match. Germline lookup yields CDR1 SGHNT and CDR2 YYREEE (reference sequence). CDR3 length equals 17 residues. CDR3 sequence reads: CASSLGVRQGKTGELFF. CDR3 DNA: TGTGCCAGCAGCTTGGGGGTTCGACAGGGGAAGACCGGGGAGCTGTTTTTT.

J is TRBJ1-2 and V is TRBV5-1; 9 positions match TRBD1. In germline, CDR1 is SGHRS, CDR2 YFSETQ. Trimming removed 4 bases from V and 6 bases from J; junction bases left unmatched: 4. The CDR3 spans 13 residues. The CDR3 nucleotides read TGCGCCAGCAGCCACGACAGGGGGGATGGCTACACCTTC. Translated, it gives CASSHDRGDGYTF.

This chain joins TRBV22-1 and TRBJ2-7; the D segment call TRBD2 is taken from the table without a DNA check. TRBV22-1 is given as a pseudogene. The CDR3 runs to 18 residues. The CDR3 region is CPGSAPNVGAGEDYEQYF. The DNA of the CDR3 is TGTCCTGGGAGCGCCCCTAACGTAGGGGCGGGAGAGGACTACGAGCAGTACTTC.